This passage covers 8 T cell receptor beta chains from one sample sequenced in a study of cytomegalovirus exposure and HLA in healthy donors. PCR amplification relied on 60 Vbeta primers (plus 13 Jbeta primers). TCRdb keeps only in-frame clones here, not all; method: immunoSEQ multiplex PCR. Of roughly 200,000 clones listed, over 80% are singletons. The sequenced material came from PBMCs. All receptors derive from a boy between 2 and 15 years old in good health and CMV-seronegative.

The CDR3 here is CASSVLTGHSYEQYF. The CDR3, as DNA: TGTGCCAGCAGTGTCCTTACAGGCCACTCCTACGAGCAGTACTTC. This chain connects TRBV6-1 to TRBJ2-7, with TRBD1 as a possible D gene (5 bases). Trimming took 4 bases from V and 0 from J, leaving 13 bases between them. Germline CDR1 MNHNS, CDR2 SASEGT. This CDR3 comprises 15 residues.

This chain joins TRBV5-1 and TRBJ2-1; 15 bases align to TRBD2. The CDR3 runs 17 residues. Germline CDR1 is SGHRS and CDR2 is YFSETQ. Trimming cost V 2 bases and J 6 bases; bases outside gene matches: 6. Here the CDR3 DNA reads TGCGCCAGCAGCTTCGGGACTAGCGGGAGGATGGGCAATGAGCAGTTCTTC. Translating gives CASSFGTSGRMGNEQFF.

The rearrangement uses TRBV2 and TRBJ2-3; 7 nucleotides line up with TRBD2. The CDR3 runs to 16 residues. The germline gives CDR1 SNHLY, CDR2 FYNNEI. V was clipped by 5 bases and J by 3 bases; unmatched bases: 11. CDR3 nucleotides: TGTGCCAGCAGTCGGGCTTGGGCGGGAGTAACAGATACGCAGTATTTT. Its translation: CASSRAWAGVTDTQYF.

V gene TRBV19 combines with J gene TRBJ1-6; possibly TRBD1 for D (5 bases). The CDR3 has 17 amino acids. Germline CDR1 is LNHDA and CDR2 is SQIVND (reference sequence). Trimming took off 6 bases at V and 7 bases at J, with 22 bases between the two ends. In nucleotides, the CDR3 is TGTGCCAGTAGCTTATCTGACGGCGGGGGTTTAAATTCACCCCTCCACTTT. Translated, it gives CASSLSDGGGLNSPLHF.

The CDR3 loop reads CASSLDQGARGKLFF. In DNA form, the CDR3 reads TGTGCCAGCAGCTTAGACCAGGGGGCAAGGGGAAAACTGTTTTTT. V gene TRBV7-2 combines with J gene TRBJ1-4, with 8 bases lining up with TRBD1. V trimming: 1 base; J trimming: 10 bases; junction bases outside the gene matches: 8. Germline V gene data show CDR1 as SGHTA and CDR2 as FQGNSA. There are 15 residues in the CDR3.

The chain joins TRBV30 to TRBJ1-3; the match to TRBD1 covers 9 bases. Germline V lookup: CDR1 GTSNPN, CDR2 SVGIG (reference sequence). V gave up 3 bases and J gave up 0 bases; unmatched junction bases: 3. The CDR3 is made up of 15 amino acids. The CDR3 reads CAWRDRGFSGNTIYF. DNA of the CDR3: TGTGCCTGGAGGGACAGGGGTTTCTCTGGAAACACCATATATTTT.

Only a few counts were recorded for this clone. The chain employs TRBV4-1 and TRBJ1-2; a weak D match, TRBD1 (6 bases). Between the trimmed V and J ends, which lost 6 bases and 4 bases, there was a span of 15 bases. Germline lookup yields CDR1 MGHRA and CDR2 YSYEKL. This CDR3 is built from 14 residues. CDR3 loop: CASRPPLGGYGYTF. The CDR3 DNA reads as TGCGCCAGCAGACCGCCGTTAGGGGGCTATGGCTACACCTTC.

This chain joins TRBV19 and TRBJ1-2; TRBD1 matches 9 bases. Per germline, CDR1 LNHDA and CDR2 SQIVND (reference sequence). The V gene end was trimmed by 5 bases and the J gene end by 8 bases; junction bases not matched to a gene: 9. This CDR3 is built from 14 residues. CDR3 coding DNA: TGTGCCAGTAGTTTGGACAGGGGCGGGAAAGGCTACACCTTC. It translates to CASSLDRGGKGYTF.